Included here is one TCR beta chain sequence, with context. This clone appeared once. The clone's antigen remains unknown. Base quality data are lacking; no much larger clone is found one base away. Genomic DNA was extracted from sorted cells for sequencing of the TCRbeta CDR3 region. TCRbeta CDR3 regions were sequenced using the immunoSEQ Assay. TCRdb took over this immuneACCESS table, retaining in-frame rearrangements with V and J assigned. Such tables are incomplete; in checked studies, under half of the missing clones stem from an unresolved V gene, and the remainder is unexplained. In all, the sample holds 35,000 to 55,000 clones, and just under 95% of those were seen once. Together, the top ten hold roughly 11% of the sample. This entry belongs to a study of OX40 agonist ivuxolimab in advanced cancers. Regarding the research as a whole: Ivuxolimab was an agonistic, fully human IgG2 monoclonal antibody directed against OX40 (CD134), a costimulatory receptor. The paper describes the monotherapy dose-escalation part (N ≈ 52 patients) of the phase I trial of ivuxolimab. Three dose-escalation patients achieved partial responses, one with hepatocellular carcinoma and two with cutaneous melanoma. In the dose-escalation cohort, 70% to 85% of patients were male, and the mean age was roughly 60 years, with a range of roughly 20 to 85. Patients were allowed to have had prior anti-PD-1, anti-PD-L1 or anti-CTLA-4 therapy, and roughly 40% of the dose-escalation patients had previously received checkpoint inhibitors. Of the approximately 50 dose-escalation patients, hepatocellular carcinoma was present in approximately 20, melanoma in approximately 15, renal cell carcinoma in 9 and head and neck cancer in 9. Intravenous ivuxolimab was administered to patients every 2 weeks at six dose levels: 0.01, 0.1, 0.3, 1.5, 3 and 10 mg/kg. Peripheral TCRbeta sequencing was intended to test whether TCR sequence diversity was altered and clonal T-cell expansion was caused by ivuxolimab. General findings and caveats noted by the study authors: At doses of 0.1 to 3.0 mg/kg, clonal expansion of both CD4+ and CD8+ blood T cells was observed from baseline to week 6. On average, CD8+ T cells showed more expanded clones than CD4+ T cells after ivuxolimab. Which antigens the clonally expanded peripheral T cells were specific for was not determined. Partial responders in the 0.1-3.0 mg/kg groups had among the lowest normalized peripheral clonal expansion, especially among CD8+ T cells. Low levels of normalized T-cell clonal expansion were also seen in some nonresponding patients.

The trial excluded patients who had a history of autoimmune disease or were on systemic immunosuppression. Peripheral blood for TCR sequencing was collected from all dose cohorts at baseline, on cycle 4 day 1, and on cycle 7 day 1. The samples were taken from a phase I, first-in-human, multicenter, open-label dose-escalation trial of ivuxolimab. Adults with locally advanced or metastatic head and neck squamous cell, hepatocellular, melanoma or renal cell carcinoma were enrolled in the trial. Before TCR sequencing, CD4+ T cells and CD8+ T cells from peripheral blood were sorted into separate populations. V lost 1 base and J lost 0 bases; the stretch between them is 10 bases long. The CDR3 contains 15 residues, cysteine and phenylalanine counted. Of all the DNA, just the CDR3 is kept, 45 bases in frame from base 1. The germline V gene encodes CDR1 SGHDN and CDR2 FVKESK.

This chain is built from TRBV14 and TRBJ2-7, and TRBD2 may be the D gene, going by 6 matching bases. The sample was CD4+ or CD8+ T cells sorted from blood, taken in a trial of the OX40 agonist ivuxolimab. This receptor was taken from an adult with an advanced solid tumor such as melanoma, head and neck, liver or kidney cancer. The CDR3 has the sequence CASSQGGGSSYEQYF. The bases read TGTGCCAGCAGCCAAGGTGGAGGGAGCTCCTACGAGCAGTACTTC. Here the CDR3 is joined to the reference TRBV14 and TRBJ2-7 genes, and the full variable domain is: EAGVTQFPSHSVIEKGQTVTLRCDPISGHDNLYWYRRVMGKEIKFLLHFVKESKQDESGMPNNRFLAERTGGTYSTLKVQPAELEDSGVYFCASSQGGGSSYEQYFGPGTRLTVT.